Listed below are T cell receptor beta chains from one sample, sequenced in a study of CD8+ T cells in alopecia areata. Measured with immunoSEQ multiplex PCR; TCRdb has only the in-frame clones, and not every one. The data contain roughly 110,000 clones, under 60% of them seen just once; the ten biggest clones take up 12%. The sample was CD8+ T cells sorted from blood, taken at week 24, from a patient treated with tofacitinib. The receptors were gathered from a human donor with alopecia areata. Both conserved end residues are part of each CDR3. The D gene is left open where the match is weak. Expanded clones are given a class, and other clones once, few, many or no size at all.

CDR3 protein: CASRPRFSETGGYEQYF
CDR3 DNA: TGTGCCAGCAGGCCCAGATTTTCTGAGACAGGGGGCTACGAGCAGTACTTC
clone size: NA
D gene: TRBD1
CDR3 length: 17
V gene: TRBV7-2
J gene: TRBJ2-7

CDR3 protein: CASSKGGSNQPQHF
CDR3 DNA: TGTGCCAGCAGTAAGGGTGGGAGCAATCAGCCCCAGCATTTT
clone size: once
D gene: NA
CDR3 length: 14
V gene: TRBV27
J gene: TRBJ1-5

CDR3 protein: CASSAVPGPYEQYF
CDR3 DNA: TGTGCCAGCAGCGCGGTCCCAGGGCCCTACGAGCAGTACTTC
clone size: NA
D gene: NA
CDR3 length: 14
V gene: TRBV7-9
J gene: TRBJ2-7

CDR3 protein: CASKSSPGEAKNIQYF
CDR3 DNA: TGTGCCAGCAAGAGTAGCCCGGGGGAGGCCAAAAACATTCAGTACTTC
clone size: NA
D gene: NA
CDR3 length: 16
V gene: TRBV27
J gene: TRBJ2-4

CDR3 protein: CASSPTTGGDTEAFF
CDR3 DNA: TGTGCCAGCAGTCCGACCACGGGAGGGGACACTGAAGCTTTCTTT
clone size: NA
D gene: NA
CDR3 length: 15
V gene: TRBV6-5
J gene: TRBJ1-1

CDR3 protein: CASSFQRTNQPQHF
CDR3 DNA: TGTGCCAGCAGTTTTCAGAGAACTAATCAGCCCCAGCATTTT
clone size: few
D gene: NA
CDR3 length: 14
V gene: TRBV27
J gene: TRBJ1-5

CDR3 protein: CATGPPYEQYF
CDR3 DNA: TGCGCCACTGGCCCACCCTACGAGCAGTACTTC
clone size: NA
D gene: NA
CDR3 length: 11
V gene: TRBV10-2
J gene: TRBJ2-7

CDR3 protein: CASSPVEPGLAGNQFF
CDR3 DNA: TGTGCCAGCAGTCCCGTTGAGCCAGGACTAGCGGGGAATCAGTTCTTC
clone size: once
D gene: TRBD2
CDR3 length: 16
V gene: TRBV27
J gene: TRBJ2-1

CDR3 protein: CASSLLGLAGNTDTQYF
CDR3 DNA: TGCGCCAGCAGCTTGCTTGGACTAGCGGGGAACACAGATACGCAGTATTTT
clone size: NA
D gene: TRBD2
CDR3 length: 17
V gene: TRBV5-1
J gene: TRBJ2-3

CDR3 protein: CASTFLGGLTDTQYF
CDR3 DNA: TGTGCCAGCACCTTCCTGGGGGGCCTCACAGATACGCAGTATTTT
clone size: few
D gene: NA
CDR3 length: 15
V gene: TRBV27
J gene: TRBJ2-3

CDR3 protein: CASSLEEGEQYF
CDR3 DNA: TGTGCCAGCAGCCTGGAGGAGGGGGAGCAGTACTTC
clone size: NA
D gene: NA
CDR3 length: 12
V gene: TRBV14
J gene: TRBJ2-7

CDR3 protein: CATSGGTGDNEKLFF
CDR3 DNA: TGTGCCACCAGCGGGGGGACAGGAGATAATGAAAAACTGTTTTTT
clone size: NA
D gene: TRBD1
CDR3 length: 15
V gene: TRBV15
J gene: TRBJ1-4

CDR3 protein: CASSYSWGNTEAFF
CDR3 DNA: TGTGCCAGCAGTTACTCATGGGGGAACACTGAAGCTTTCTTT
clone size: many
D gene: NA
CDR3 length: 14
V gene: TRBV6-5
J gene: TRBJ1-1

CDR3 protein: CASSYSGGSGANVLTF
CDR3 DNA: TGTGCCAGCAGTTATAGCGGGGGGTCTGGGGCCAACGTCCTGACTTTC
clone size: few
D gene: TRBD2
CDR3 length: 16
V gene: TRBV6-5
J gene: TRBJ2-6

CDR3 protein: CASSLGTSGEETQYF
CDR3 DNA: TGTGCCAGCAGCTTAGGGACTAGCGGTGAAGAGACCCAGTACTTC
clone size: NA
D gene: TRBD2
CDR3 length: 15
V gene: TRBV13
J gene: TRBJ2-5

CDR3 protein: CAISQLGTENNYGYTF
CDR3 DNA: TGTGCCATCAGTCAGCTCGGGACAGAGAATAACTATGGCTACACCTTC
clone size: few
D gene: TRBD1
CDR3 length: 16
V gene: TRBV10-3
J gene: TRBJ1-2

CDR3 protein: CATSSGGEGIHEQYF
CDR3 DNA: TGTGCCACCAGCAGTGGAGGGGAGGGAATCCACGAGCAGTACTTC
clone size: NA
D gene: TRBD2
CDR3 length: 15
V gene: TRBV15
J gene: TRBJ2-7

CDR3 protein: CASSQITRASETQYF
CDR3 DNA: TGCGCCAGCAGCCAAATAACCAGGGCGTCGGAGACCCAGTACTTC
clone size: NA
D gene: NA
CDR3 length: 15
V gene: TRBV4-3
J gene: TRBJ2-5

CDR3 protein: CASSSPTGLQETQYF
CDR3 DNA: TGTGCCAGCAGCTCCCCGACAGGGCTACAAGAGACCCAGTACTTC
clone size: NA
D gene: TRBD1
CDR3 length: 15
V gene: TRBV7-9
J gene: TRBJ2-5

CDR3 protein: CSVYLAAGLSTDTQYF
CDR3 DNA: TGCAGCGTTTACCTGGCGGCGGGGCTTAGCACAGATACGCAGTATTTT
clone size: few
D gene: NA
CDR3 length: 16
V gene: TRBV29-1
J gene: TRBJ2-3

CDR3 protein: CASSHRGSNQPQHF
CDR3 DNA: TGTGCCAGCAGCCATCGGGGCAGCAATCAGCCCCAGCATTTT
clone size: NA
D gene: NA
CDR3 length: 14
V gene: TRBV4-2
J gene: TRBJ1-5

CDR3 protein: CASNLGRTGPHYGYTF
CDR3 DNA: TGCGCCAGCAACCTTGGGAGGACAGGCCCTCACTATGGCTACACCTTC
clone size: few
D gene: TRBD1
CDR3 length: 16
V gene: TRBV5-1
J gene: TRBJ1-2

CDR3 protein: CASAGTSGHANTGELFF
CDR3 DNA: TGTGCCAGCGCAGGGACTAGCGGGCACGCGAACACCGGGGAGCTGTTTTTT
clone size: few
D gene: TRBD2
CDR3 length: 17
V gene: TRBV2
J gene: TRBJ2-2

CDR3 protein: CASSEGGSGYTF
CDR3 DNA: TGTGCCAGCAGTGAAGGGGGTTCTGGCTACACCTTC
clone size: NA
D gene: NA
CDR3 length: 12
V gene: TRBV25-1
J gene: TRBJ1-2

CDR3 protein: CASSAEDRGVTDTQYF
CDR3 DNA: TGTGCCAGCAGCGCCGAGGACCGGGGGGTGACAGATACGCAGTATTTT
clone size: few
D gene: TRBD2
CDR3 length: 16
V gene: TRBV9
J gene: TRBJ2-3

CDR3 protein: CASSLPAGISYNEQFF
CDR3 DNA: TGTGCCAGCAGCTTGCCTGCGGGGATCTCCTACAATGAGCAGTTCTTC
clone size: NA
D gene: NA
CDR3 length: 16
V gene: TRBV5-6
J gene: TRBJ2-1

CDR3 protein: CASSQIHPSPYGYTF
CDR3 DNA: TGTGCCAGCAGCCAAATCCACCCTTCTCCCTATGGCTACACCTTC
clone size: NA
D gene: NA
CDR3 length: 15
V gene: TRBV14
J gene: TRBJ1-2

CDR3 protein: CASSLGGRETQYF
CDR3 DNA: TGTGCCAGCAGCTTGGGGGGGCGAGAGACCCAGTACTTC
clone size: NA
D gene: NA
CDR3 length: 13
V gene: TRBV5-6
J gene: TRBJ2-5

CDR3 protein: CASSLAASSYNSPLHF
CDR3 DNA: TGTGCCAGCAGCTTGGCCGCGAGCTCCTATAATTCACCCCTCCACTTT
clone size: NA
D gene: NA
CDR3 length: 16
V gene: TRBV5-6
J gene: TRBJ1-6

CDR3 protein: CASSSSLEQYF
CDR3 DNA: TGTGCCAGCAGCTCGTCCCTTGAGCAGTACTTC
clone size: NA
D gene: NA
CDR3 length: 11
V gene: TRBV5-6
J gene: TRBJ2-7

CDR3 protein: CASSGGGAGYGYTF
CDR3 DNA: TGCGCCAGCAGCGGAGGGGGCGCTGGGTATGGCTACACCTTC
clone size: NA
D gene: TRBD1
CDR3 length: 14
V gene: TRBV5-1
J gene: TRBJ1-2

CDR3 protein: CASSGAIAGGMLDTQYF
CDR3 DNA: TGTGCCAGCAGCGGCGCCATAGCGGGGGGGATGCTTGATACGCAGTATTTT
clone size: NA
D gene: TRBD2
CDR3 length: 17
V gene: TRBV7-9
J gene: TRBJ2-3

CDR3 protein: CSVDFMRDRANGYTF
CDR3 DNA: TGCAGCGTTGATTTCATGAGGGACAGGGCGAATGGCTACACCTTC
clone size: few
D gene: TRBD1
CDR3 length: 15
V gene: TRBV29-1
J gene: TRBJ1-2

CDR3 protein: CSVAGAGDTGELFF
CDR3 DNA: TGCAGCGTTGCGGGAGCAGGTGACACCGGGGAGCTGTTTTTT
clone size: few
D gene: NA
CDR3 length: 14
V gene: TRBV29-1
J gene: TRBJ2-2

CDR3 protein: CASSVHQGGLDTQYF
CDR3 DNA: TGTGCCAGCAGCGTACATCAGGGGGGCCTCGATACGCAGTATTTT
clone size: many
D gene: NA
CDR3 length: 15
V gene: TRBV9
J gene: TRBJ2-3

CDR3 protein: CASTDYGGQGNRDEQFF
CDR3 DNA: TGTGCCAGTACCGACTATGGTGGACAGGGTAATCGGGATGAGCAGTTCTTC
clone size: NA
D gene: TRBD1
CDR3 length: 17
V gene: TRBV19
J gene: TRBJ2-1

CDR3 protein: CASSDYRGREQYF
CDR3 DNA: TGTGCCAGCAGTGACTACAGGGGGCGCGAGCAGTACTTC
clone size: NA
D gene: TRBD1
CDR3 length: 13
V gene: TRBV25-1
J gene: TRBJ2-7

CDR3 protein: CASSSGQGFQETQYF
CDR3 DNA: TGTGCCAGCAGTTCAGGACAGGGGTTCCAAGAGACCCAGTACTTC
clone size: NA
D gene: TRBD1
CDR3 length: 15
V gene: TRBV27
J gene: TRBJ2-5

CDR3 protein: CASSLTGASSYNEQFF
CDR3 DNA: TGTGCCAGCAGCTTAACGGGGGCTAGCTCCTACAATGAGCAGTTCTTC
clone size: NA
D gene: NA
CDR3 length: 16
V gene: TRBV7-3
J gene: TRBJ2-1

CDR3 protein: CASSTGRDPYNEQFF
CDR3 DNA: TGTGCCAGCTCTACGGGCAGGGACCCTTACAATGAGCAGTTCTTC
clone size: few
D gene: NA
CDR3 length: 15
V gene: TRBV7-8
J gene: TRBJ2-1